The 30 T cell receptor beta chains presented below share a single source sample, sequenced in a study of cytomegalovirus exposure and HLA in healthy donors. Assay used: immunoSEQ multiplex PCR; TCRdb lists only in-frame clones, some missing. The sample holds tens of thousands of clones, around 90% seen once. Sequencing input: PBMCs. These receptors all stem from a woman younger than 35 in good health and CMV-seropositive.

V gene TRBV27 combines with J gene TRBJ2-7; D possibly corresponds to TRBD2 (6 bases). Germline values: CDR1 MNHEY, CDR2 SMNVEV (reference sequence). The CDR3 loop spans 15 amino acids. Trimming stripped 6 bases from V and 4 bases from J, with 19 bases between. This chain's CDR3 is CASRRTGTQPYEQYF. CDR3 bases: TGTGCCAGCAGAAGAACCGGGACTCAACCTTACGAGCAGTACTTC.

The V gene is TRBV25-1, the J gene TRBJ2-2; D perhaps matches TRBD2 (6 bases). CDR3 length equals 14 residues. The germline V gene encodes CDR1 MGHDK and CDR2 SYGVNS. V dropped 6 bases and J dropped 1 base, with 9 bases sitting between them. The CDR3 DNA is TGTGCCAGCAGGGAGGGGAGGAACACCGGGGAGCTGTTTTTT. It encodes CASREGRNTGELFF.

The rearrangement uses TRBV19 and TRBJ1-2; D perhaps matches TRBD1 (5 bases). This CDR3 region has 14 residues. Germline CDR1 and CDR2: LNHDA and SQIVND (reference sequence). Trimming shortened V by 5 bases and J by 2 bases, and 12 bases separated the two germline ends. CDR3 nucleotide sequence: TGTGCCAGTAGTCCGGGGACTGAAAACTATGGCTACACCTTC. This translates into CASSPGTENYGYTF. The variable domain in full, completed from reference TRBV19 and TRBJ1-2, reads DGGITQSPKYLFRKEGQNVTLSCEQNLNHDAMYWYRQDPGQGLRLIYYSQIVNDFQKGDIAEGYSVSREKKESFPLTVTSAQKNPTAFYLCASSPGTENYGYTFGSGTRLTVV.

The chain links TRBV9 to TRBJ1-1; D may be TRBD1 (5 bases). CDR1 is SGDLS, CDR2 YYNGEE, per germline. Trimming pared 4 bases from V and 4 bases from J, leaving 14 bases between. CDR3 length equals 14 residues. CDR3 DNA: TGTGCCAGCAGCTCCTCGGGGGGGGGCACTGAAGCTTTCTTT. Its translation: CASSSSGGGTEAFF. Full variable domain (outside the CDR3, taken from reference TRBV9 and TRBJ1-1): DSGVTQTPKHLITATGQRVTLRCSPRSGDLSVYWYQQSLDQGLQFLIQYYNGEERAKGNILERFSAQQFPDLHSELNLSSLELGDSALYFCASSSSGGGTEAFFGQGTRLTVV.

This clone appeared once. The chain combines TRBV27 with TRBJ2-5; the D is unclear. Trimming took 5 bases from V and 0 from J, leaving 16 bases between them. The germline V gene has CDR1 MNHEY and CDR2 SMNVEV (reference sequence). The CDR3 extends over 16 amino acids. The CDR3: CASSPLGWADQETQYF. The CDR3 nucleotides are TGTGCCAGCAGTCCCCTGGGTTGGGCAGACCAAGAGACCCAGTACTTC.

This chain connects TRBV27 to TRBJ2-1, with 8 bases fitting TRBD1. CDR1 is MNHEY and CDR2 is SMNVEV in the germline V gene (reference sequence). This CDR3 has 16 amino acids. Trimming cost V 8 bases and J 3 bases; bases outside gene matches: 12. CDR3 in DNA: TGTGCCAGCTGCCCCAACCGGGACAGGATCTACAATGAGCAGTTCTTC. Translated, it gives CASCPNRDRIYNEQFF.

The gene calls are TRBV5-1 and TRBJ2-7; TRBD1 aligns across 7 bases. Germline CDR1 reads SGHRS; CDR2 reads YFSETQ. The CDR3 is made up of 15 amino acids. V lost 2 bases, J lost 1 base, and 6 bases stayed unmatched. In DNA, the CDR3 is TGCGCCAGCAGCTTCGACAGGGTTGGATCCTACGAGCAGTACTTC. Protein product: CASSFDRVGSYEQYF.

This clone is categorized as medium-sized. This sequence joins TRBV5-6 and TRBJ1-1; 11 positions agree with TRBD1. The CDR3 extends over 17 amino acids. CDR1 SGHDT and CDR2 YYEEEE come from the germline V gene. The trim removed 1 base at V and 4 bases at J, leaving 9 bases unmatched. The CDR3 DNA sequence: TGTGCCAGCAGCTTGTACGGACAGGGGGCTATTGGCACTGAAGCTTTCTTT. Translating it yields CASSLYGQGAIGTEAFF. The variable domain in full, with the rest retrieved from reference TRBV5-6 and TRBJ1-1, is DAGVTQSPTHLIKTRGQQVTLRCSPKSGHDTVSWYQQALGQGPQFIFQYYEEEERQRGNFPDRFSGHQFPNYSSELNVNALLLGDSALYLCASSLYGQGAIGTEAFFGQGTRLTVV.

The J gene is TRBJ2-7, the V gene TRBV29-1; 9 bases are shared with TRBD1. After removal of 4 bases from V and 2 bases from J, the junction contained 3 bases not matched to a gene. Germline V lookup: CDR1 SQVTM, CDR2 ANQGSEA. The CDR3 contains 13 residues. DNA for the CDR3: TGCAGCGTTGGGGGACAGGGTCCCTACGAGCAGTACTTC. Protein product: CSVGGQGPYEQYF.

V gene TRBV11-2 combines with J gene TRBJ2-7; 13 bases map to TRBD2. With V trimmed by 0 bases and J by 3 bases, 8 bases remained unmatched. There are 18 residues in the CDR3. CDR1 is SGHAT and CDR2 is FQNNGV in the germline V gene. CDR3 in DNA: TGTGCCAGCAGCTTAGATTATCGGACTAGCGGGAGAATCTACGAGCAGTACTTC. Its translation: CASSLDYRTSGRIYEQYF.

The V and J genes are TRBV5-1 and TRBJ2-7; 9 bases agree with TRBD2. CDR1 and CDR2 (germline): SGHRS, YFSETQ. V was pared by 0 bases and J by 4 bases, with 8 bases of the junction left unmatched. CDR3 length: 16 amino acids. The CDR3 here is CASSLGLSGGLYEQYF. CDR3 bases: TGCGCCAGCAGCTTGGGTCTTAGCGGGGGTTTATACGAGCAGTACTTC.

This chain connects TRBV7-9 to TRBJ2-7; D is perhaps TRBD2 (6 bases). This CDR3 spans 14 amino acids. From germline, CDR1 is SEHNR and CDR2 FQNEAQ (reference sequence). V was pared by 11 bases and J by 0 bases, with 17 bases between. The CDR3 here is CAVTTDGGSYEQYF. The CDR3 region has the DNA TGTGCCGTAACTACTGACGGGGGCTCCTACGAGCAGTACTTC.

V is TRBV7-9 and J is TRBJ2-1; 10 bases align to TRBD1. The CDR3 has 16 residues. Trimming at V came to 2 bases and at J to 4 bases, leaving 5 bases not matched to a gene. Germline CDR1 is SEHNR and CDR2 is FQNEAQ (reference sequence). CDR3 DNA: TGTGCCAGCAGCTTATCCGACAGGGGGCAATACAATGAGCAGTTCTTC. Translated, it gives CASSLSDRGQYNEQFF.

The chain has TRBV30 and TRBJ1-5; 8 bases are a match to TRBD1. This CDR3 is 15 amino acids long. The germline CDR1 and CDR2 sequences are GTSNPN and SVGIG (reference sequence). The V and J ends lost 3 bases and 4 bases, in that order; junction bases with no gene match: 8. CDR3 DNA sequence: TGTGCCTGGAGAGCCCCAGGGGGCCCAAATCAGCCCCAGCATTTT. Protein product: CAWRAPGGPNQPQHF.

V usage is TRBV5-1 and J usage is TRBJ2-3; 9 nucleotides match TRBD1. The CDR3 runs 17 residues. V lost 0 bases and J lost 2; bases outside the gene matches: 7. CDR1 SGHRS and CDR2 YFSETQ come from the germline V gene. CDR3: CASSLVGGDRDTDTQYF. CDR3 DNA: TGCGCCAGCAGCTTGGTCGGTGGGGACAGGGACACAGATACGCAGTATTTT.

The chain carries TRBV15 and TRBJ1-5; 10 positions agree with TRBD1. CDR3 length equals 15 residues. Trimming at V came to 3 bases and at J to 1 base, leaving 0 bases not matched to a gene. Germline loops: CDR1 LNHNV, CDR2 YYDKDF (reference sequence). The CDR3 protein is CATSRDRGSNQPQHF. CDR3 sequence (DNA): TGTGCCACCAGCAGGGACAGGGGGAGCAATCAGCCCCAGCATTTT.

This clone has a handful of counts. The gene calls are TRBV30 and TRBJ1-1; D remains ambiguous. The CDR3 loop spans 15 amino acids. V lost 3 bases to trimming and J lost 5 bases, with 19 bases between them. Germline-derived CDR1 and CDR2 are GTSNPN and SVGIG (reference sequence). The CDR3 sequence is CAWSSSPAGGTEAFF. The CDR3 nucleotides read TGTGCCTGGAGCTCCAGTCCGGCCGGAGGGACTGAAGCTTTCTTT.

DNA for the CDR3: TGCGCCAGCAGCCAAGTGCAGACTGGAAACACCATATATTTT. This encodes CASSQVQTGNTIYF. The chain uses TRBV4-1 and TRBJ1-3; no clear D. Trimming removed 1 base at V and 2 bases at J, with 6 bases between. The CDR3 is 14 residues long. Germline lookup yields CDR1 MGHRA and CDR2 YSYEKL.

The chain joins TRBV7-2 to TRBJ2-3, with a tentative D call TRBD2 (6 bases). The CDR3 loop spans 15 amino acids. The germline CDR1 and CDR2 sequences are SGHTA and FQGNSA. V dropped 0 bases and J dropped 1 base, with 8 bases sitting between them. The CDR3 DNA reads TGTGCCAGCAGCTTAGCAGCTAGCGGCACAGATACGCAGTATTTT. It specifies CASSLAASGTDTQYF.

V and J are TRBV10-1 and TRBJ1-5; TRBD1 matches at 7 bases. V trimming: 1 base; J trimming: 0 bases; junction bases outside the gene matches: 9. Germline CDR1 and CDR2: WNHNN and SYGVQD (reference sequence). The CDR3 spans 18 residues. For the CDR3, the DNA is TGCGCCAGCAGTGAGTTAGACAGGGAGGTCCCTAGCAATCAGCCCCAGCATTTT. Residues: CASSELDREVPSNQPQHF.

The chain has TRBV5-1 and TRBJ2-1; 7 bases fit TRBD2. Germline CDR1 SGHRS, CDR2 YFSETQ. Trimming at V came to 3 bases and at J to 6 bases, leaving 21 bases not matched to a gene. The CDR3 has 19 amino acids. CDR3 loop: CASSSDRRGTGTTGNEQFF. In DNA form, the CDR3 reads TGCGCCAGCAGCTCCGACCGTAGGGGAACCGGGACTACAGGCAATGAGCAGTTCTTC. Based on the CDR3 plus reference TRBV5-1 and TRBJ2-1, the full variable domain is KAGVTQTPRYLIKTRGQQVTLSCSPISGHRSVSWYQQTPGQGLQFLFEYFSETQRNKGNFPGRFSGRQFSNSRSEMNVSTLELGDSALYLCASSSDRRGTGTTGNEQFFGPGTRLTVL.

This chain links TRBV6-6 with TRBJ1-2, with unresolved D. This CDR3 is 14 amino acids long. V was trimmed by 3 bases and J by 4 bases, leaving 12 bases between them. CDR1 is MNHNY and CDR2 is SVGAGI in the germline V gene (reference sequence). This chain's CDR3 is CASSYSAEGYGYTF. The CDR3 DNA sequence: TGTGCCAGCAGTTATTCGGCCGAGGGCTATGGCTACACCTTC.

CDR3 nucleotide sequence: TGTGCCAGCAGTCCGAAAGGGGATGGCGGGGGCAATGAGCAGTTCTTC. Its translation is CASSPKGDGGGNEQFF. The V gene is TRBV6-4, the J gene TRBJ2-1; 7 nucleotides match TRBD2. Germline V gene lookup returns CDR1 MRHNA and CDR2 SNTAGT. The V and J ends lost 5 bases and 6 bases, in that order; junction bases with no gene match: 13. The CDR3 totals 16 residues.

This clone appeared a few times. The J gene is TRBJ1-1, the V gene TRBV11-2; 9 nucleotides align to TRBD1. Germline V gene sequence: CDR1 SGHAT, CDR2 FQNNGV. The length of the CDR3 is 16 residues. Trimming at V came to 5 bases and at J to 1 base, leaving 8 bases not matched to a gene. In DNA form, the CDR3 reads TGTGCCAGCAGCCTAATCTACAGGGGGCAGAACACTGAAGCTTTCTTT. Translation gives CASSLIYRGQNTEAFF.

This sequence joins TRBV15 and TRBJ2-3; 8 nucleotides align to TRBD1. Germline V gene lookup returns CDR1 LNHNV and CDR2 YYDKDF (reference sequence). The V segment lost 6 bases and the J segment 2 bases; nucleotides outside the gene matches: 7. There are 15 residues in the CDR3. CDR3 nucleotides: TGTGCCACCAGTCTCAGGGGGCTGGACACAGATACGCAGTATTTT. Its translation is CATSLRGLDTDTQYF. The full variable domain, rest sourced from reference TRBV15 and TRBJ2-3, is DAMVIQNPRYQVTQFGKPVTLSCSQTLNHNVMYWYQQKSSQAPKLLFHYYDKDFNNEADTPDNFQSRRPNTSFCFLDIRSPGLGDTAMYLCATSLRGLDTDTQYFGPGTRLTVL.

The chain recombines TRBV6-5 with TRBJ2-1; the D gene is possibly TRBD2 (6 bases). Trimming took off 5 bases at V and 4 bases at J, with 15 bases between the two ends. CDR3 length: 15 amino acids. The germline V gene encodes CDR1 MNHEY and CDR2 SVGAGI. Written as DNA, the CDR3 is TGTGCCAGCAGTCAATTGGAGGAGGGGTACAATGAGCAGTTCTTC. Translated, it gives CASSQLEEGYNEQFF.

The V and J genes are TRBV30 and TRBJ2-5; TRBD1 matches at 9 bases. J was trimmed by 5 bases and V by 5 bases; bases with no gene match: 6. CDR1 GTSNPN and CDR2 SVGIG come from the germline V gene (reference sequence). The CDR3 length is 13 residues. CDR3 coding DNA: TGTGCCTGGTGCCGGGACAGGGCGGAGACCCAGTACTTC. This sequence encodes CAWCRDRAETQYF.

The CDR3 coding sequence is TGTGCCAGCAGCCGAGGGGGCATGGGCGGGGAGCTGTTTTTT. Encoded protein: CASSRGGMGGELFF. The chain links TRBV7-2 to TRBJ2-2; 7 bases match TRBD1. CDR1 and CDR2 from the germline V gene are SGHTA and FQGNSA. After removal of 5 bases from V and 7 bases from J, the junction contained 7 bases not matched to a gene. The CDR3 spans 14 residues.

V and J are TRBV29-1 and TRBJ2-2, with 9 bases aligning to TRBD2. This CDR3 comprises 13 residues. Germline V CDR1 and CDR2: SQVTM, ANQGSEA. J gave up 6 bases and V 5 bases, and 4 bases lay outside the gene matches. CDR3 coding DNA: TGCAGCGTTCATAGCGGGAGCTCCGGGGAGCTGTTTTTT. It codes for CSVHSGSSGELFF.

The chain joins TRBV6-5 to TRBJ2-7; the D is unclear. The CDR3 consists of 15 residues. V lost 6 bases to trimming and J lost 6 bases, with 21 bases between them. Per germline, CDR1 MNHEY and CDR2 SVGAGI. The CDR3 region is CASSPSLTTFGEQYF. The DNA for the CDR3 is TGTGCCAGCAGCCCTTCACTTACTACCTTCGGCGAGCAGTACTTC.